A single sample gave rise to the 7 T cell receptor beta chains below, sequenced in a study of cytomegalovirus exposure and HLA in healthy donors. PCR primers comprised 60 Vbeta and 13 Jbeta primers. The data were produced by immunoSEQ multiplex PCR, yet TCRdb's version contains in-frame clones alone and is incomplete. The data contain approximately 210,000 clones, almost 80% of them singletons. The sample taken for sequencing was PBMCs. These receptors came from a male donor in good health and CMV-seronegative.

In its sample, this clone was seen once. Other DNA variants within this sample encode the same CDR3. The chain joins TRBV9 to TRBJ2-5, with D maybe TRBD2 (5 bases). V lost 3 bases and J lost 1, with 16 bases in between. There are 16 residues in the CDR3. CDR1 SGDLS and CDR2 YYNGEE come from the germline V gene. The CDR3 loop is CASSALAGPFQETQYF. The CDR3, as DNA: TGTGCCAGCAGCGCTCTAGCCGGTCCCTTCCAAGAGACCCAGTACTTC.

This clone was detected a few times. This chain connects TRBV7-3 to TRBJ2-2, with D possibly matching TRBD2 (7 bases). The CDR3 has 15 amino acids. Germline CDR1 reads SGHTA; CDR2 reads FQGTGA. Trimming pared 3 bases from V and 4 bases from J, leaving 12 bases between. CDR3 bases: TGTGCCAGCAGCTTGGGCGGGGGCAGCACCGGGGAGCTGTTTTTT. It is translated as CASSLGGGSTGELFF.

This clone has only a few counts. The chain uses TRBV13 and TRBJ2-3, with 7 bases lining up with TRBD2. The germline V gene has CDR1 PRHDT and CDR2 FYEKMQ (reference sequence). The CDR3 runs 14 residues. The J segment lost 6 bases and the V segment lost 5 bases, leaving 8 bases of the junction unmatched. The CDR3 here is CASSPHRLADTQYF. CDR3 bases: TGTGCCAGCAGCCCCCACCGACTAGCTGATACGCAGTATTTT. Variable domain in full (rest from reference TRBV13 and TRBJ2-3): AAGVIQSPRHLIKEKRETATLKCYPIPRHDTVYWYQQGPGQDPQFLISFYEKMQSDKGSIPDRFSAQQFSDYHSELNMSSLELGDSALYFCASSPHRLADTQYFGPGTRLTVL.

This CDR3 reads CASSFGTGDGKQYF. The DNA of the CDR3 is TGTGCCAGCAGTTTTGGGACAGGGGATGGGAAGCAGTACTTC. The genes are TRBV28 and TRBJ2-7, with 10 bases aligning to TRBD1. Germline loops: CDR1 MDHEN, CDR2 SYDVKM. The V and J ends lost 3 bases and 8 bases, in that order; junction bases with no gene match: 7. The CDR3 extends over 14 amino acids.

J is TRBJ2-1 and V is TRBV11-3, with D tentatively TRBD1 (6 bases). The germline V and J ends were trimmed by 6 bases and 10 bases, with 19 bases remaining between them. This CDR3 spans 14 amino acids. Germline V gene sequence: CDR1 SGHNT, CDR2 YENEEA. In DNA form, the CDR3 reads TGTGCCAGCAGTGCCGGGACACGCACACTAGAGCAGTTCTTC. Amino acid sequence: CASSAGTRTLEQFF.

The J gene is TRBJ1-2, the V gene TRBV2, with D perhaps matching TRBD1 (6 bases). The CDR3 runs 12 residues. Between the trimmed V and J ends, which lost 5 bases and 8 bases, there was a span of 12 bases. Germline CDR1 is SNHLY and CDR2 is FYNNEI. The CDR3 loop is CASSSGAGGYTF. CDR3 coding DNA: TGTGCCAGCAGTTCAGGGGCAGGAGGCTACACCTTC.

This clone occurred a few times. V and J are TRBV4-2 and TRBJ2-6; TRBD1 aligns across 7 bases. Germline V gene sequence: CDR1 LGHNA, CDR2 YNFKEQ. The CDR3 is made up of 18 amino acids. The J segment lost 0 bases and the V segment lost 4 bases, leaving 9 bases of the junction unmatched. CDR3 DNA: TGTGCCAGCAGCCCCCGGGACAGAAAGTTCTCTGGGGCCAACGTCCTGACTTTC. Its protein product is CASSPRDRKFSGANVLTF.